These T cell receptor beta chains were read from a single sample in a study of cytomegalovirus exposure and HLA in healthy donors. Assay used: immunoSEQ multiplex PCR; TCRdb lists only in-frame clones, some missing. The profile shows about 200,000 clones, 75% to 85% of them singletons. The sequenced sample consisted of PBMCs. The receptors were gathered from a woman aged 45-60 years in good health and CMV-seronegative. Each CDR3 is given with its conserved first and last residue. Each record gives: V gene, CDR3 protein.

TRBV2	CATSRTDNSPLHF
TRBV11-1	CASSLTGGSPLHF
TRBV18	CASSPRDISNTEAFF
TRBV5-1	CASSVGGAGAVHEQYF
TRBV10-3	CAISHVQGGTEAFF
TRBV9	CASSAMPRGADGELFF
TRBV11-3	CASSFRGNTEAFF
TRBV6-5	CASSPDRGLSTEAFF
TRBV18	CASSPPGRGQPQHF
TRBV5-5	CASSGGPAGVSETQYF
TRBV5-1	CASSPGLAGGTDTQYF
TRBV7-6	CASSPLAGGLETQYF
TRBV5-1	CASSIYRGGGPKEQYF
TRBV19	CASSLTSGSIQETQYF
TRBV29-1	CSVGTSGVWDTQYF
TRBV7-9	CASSLGHPYEQYF
TRBV6-6	CASSYFSRANTEAFF
TRBV7-9	CASSQWAFEAFF
TRBV14	CASSPIGEVTAIYGYTF
TRBV6-5	CASRGQGRGSTEAFF
TRBV29-1	CSAGTRGFGEQFF
TRBV2	CASKGAKGDTEAFF
TRBV9	CASSPRMTAEAFF
TRBV28	CASEEQGDRTYGYTF